This entry lists 20 T cell receptor beta chains sequenced from one sample in a study of T cells in Graves' hyperthyroidism and ophthalmopathy. Researchers took RNA transcripts and amplified the TCR beta CDR3 regions from them. HTBI primers were used for first-round RT-PCR of the TCR CDR3. TCRdb reprocessed the multiplex PCR reads with MiXCR, giving one entry per CDR3 protein. The data show about 290,000 distinct CDR3 sequences, roughly 15% seen once. The material sequenced was blood. The receptors were sampled from a woman aged 40 to 55 with Graves' hyperthyroidism.

This clonotype was detected ten times or more. The chain recombines TRBV5-5 with TRBJ1-5; perhaps TRBD1 as D (6 bases). Trimming removed 1 base from V and 3 bases from J, with 14 bases in between. Germline V CDR1 and CDR2: SGHKS, YYEKEE (reference sequence). The CDR3 extends over 16 amino acids. The CDR3 loop is CASSLYREGLNQPQHF. The CDR3 DNA reads TGTGCCAGCAGCTTGTACAGGGAGGGCCTCAATCAGCCCCAGCATTTT.

This clonotype was recorded many times. The chain is built from TRBV28 and TRBJ1-1, with TRBD1 matching 8 bases. Germline CDR1 is MDHEN and CDR2 is SYDVKM. The CDR3 contains 14 residues. Losses at the gene ends were 7 bases for V and 7 bases for J; bases not matched to a gene: 11. The CDR3 DNA is TGTGCCAGCAACCCGACAGGGGAAGTGAGTGAAGCTTTCTTT. Residues: CASNPTGEVSEAFF.

The gene calls are TRBV20-1 and TRBJ2-7, with TRBD2 identical over 7 bases. This CDR3 region has 14 residues. J was trimmed by 7 bases and V by 5 bases; bases with no gene match: 14. Germline V gives CDR1 DFQATT, CDR2 SNEGSKA (reference sequence). DNA of the CDR3: TGCAGTGCTGTCGCCGCTAGCGGTTCTCATGAGCAGTACTTC. Amino acid sequence: CSAVAASGSHEQYF.

This clonotype showed up just a few times. The rearrangement joins TRBV29-1 to TRBJ1-2; D is undetermined. V lost 3 bases and J lost 8, with 10 bases in between. Germline CDR1 SQVTM, CDR2 ANQGSEA. The CDR3 consists of 11 residues. The CDR3 loop reads CSVDGANGYTF. CDR3 coding DNA: TGCAGCGTTGACGGTGCTAACGGCTACACCTTC.

This clonotype was observed many times. The chain combines TRBV2 with TRBJ2-1, with no clear D. The germline CDR1 and CDR2 sequences are SNHLY and FYNNEI. Deletions cut 2 bases from V and 12 bases from J, with 11 bases between. The length of the CDR3 is 12 residues. CDR3 sequence reads: CASSERVVAQFF. The CDR3 DNA is TGTGCCAGCAGTGAACGAGTAGTCGCGCAGTTCTTC.

The sample holds many counts of this clonotype. The V and J genes are TRBV28 and TRBJ2-5, with unresolved D. The CDR3 contains 15 residues. Trimming removed 7 bases from V and 5 bases from J, with 20 bases in between. CDR1 and CDR2 (germline): MDHEN, SYDVKM. CDR3 nucleotide sequence: TGTGCCAGCACTTCCCTGGCCGGACGTGGTGAGACCCAGTACTTC. This sequence encodes CASTSLAGRGETQYF.

This clonotype was picked up many times. V is TRBV28 and J is TRBJ1-6, with 7 nucleotides matching TRBD1. The CDR3 spans 14 residues. Per germline, CDR1 MDHEN and CDR2 SYDVKM. The ends lost 5 bases at V and 7 bases at J; junction bases unmatched: 5. The CDR3, as DNA: TGTGCCAGCAGTGCCAGGGGGGGAAATTCACCCCTCCACTTT. Residues: CASSARGGNSPLHF.

This clonotype appeared a single time. The chain links TRBV20-1 to TRBJ2-7; 10 positions agree with TRBD1. Per the germline V gene, CDR1 is DFQATT and CDR2 is SNEGSKA (reference sequence). J was trimmed by 3 bases and V by 3 bases; bases with no gene match: 2. This CDR3 has 13 residues. CDR3 amino acids: CSARTGGFYEQYF. Here the CDR3 DNA reads TGCAGTGCTAGGACAGGGGGCTTCTACGAGCAGTACTTC.

There are a few counts of this clonotype. The chain recombines TRBV3-1 with TRBJ1-6; 7 nucleotides line up with TRBD1. This CDR3 is 14 amino acids long. The ends lost 5 bases at V and 10 bases at J; junction bases unmatched: 8. CDR1 LGHDT and CDR2 YNNKEL come from the germline V gene (reference sequence). The CDR3 DNA follows: TGTGCCAGCAGCGATAACAGGGGAGCCTCACCCCTCCACTTT. Protein product: CASSDNRGASPLHF.

This clonotype was detected once. The chain couples TRBV12-3 or TRBV12-4 to TRBJ2-1; 13 bases line up with TRBD2. CDR3 length: 18 residues. J was trimmed by 0 bases and V by 3 bases; bases with no gene match: 5. As DNA, the CDR3 is TGTGCCAGCAGTTTCGGACTAGCGGGGGCCCGCTCCTACAATGAGCAGTTCTTC. Encoded protein: CASSFGLAGARSYNEQFF.

The chain carries TRBV30 and TRBJ1-2, with D perhaps matching TRBD1 (5 bases). Trimming pared 2 bases from V and 3 bases from J, leaving 25 bases between. From germline, CDR1 is GTSNPN and CDR2 SVGIG (reference sequence). CDR3 length equals 18 residues. CDR3 bases: TGTGCCTGGAGTCCCCTATCGGCCGCCTCTACGGGGGACTATGGCTACACCTTC. Protein product: CAWSPLSAASTGDYGYTF.

This clonotype occurred a few times. This may be a read error, as it is one base from a much larger clone. The rearrangement uses TRBV7-3 and TRBJ1-1; tentative D call: TRBD1 (5 bases). The CDR3 loop spans 14 amino acids. CDR1 SGHTA and CDR2 FQGTGA come from the germline V gene. CDR3 sequence: CASGLAGSYTEAFF. The CDR3 bases are TGTGCCAGCGGCTTGGCAGGGTCGTACACTGAAGCTTTCTTT.

This clonotype was recorded at least ten times. The chain combines TRBV7-2 with TRBJ2-7; 8 positions match TRBD2. With V trimmed by 2 bases and J by 6 bases, 9 bases remained unmatched. CDR1 is SGHTA, CDR2 FQGNSA, per germline. The CDR3 runs to 15 residues. The DNA for the CDR3 is TGTGCCAGCAGCTTAACCTCGGGAGGGCCTAGCGAGCAGTACTTC. It yields the protein CASSLTSGGPSEQYF.

This clonotype was detected a few times. V gene TRBV28 combines with J gene TRBJ1-5; no definite D call. Germline V gene data show CDR1 as MDHEN and CDR2 as SYDVKM. This CDR3 comprises 15 residues. V gave up 2 bases and J gave up 0 bases, with 8 bases separating them. The CDR3: CASSLISNSNQPQHF. The CDR3 DNA is TGTGCCAGCAGTTTAATTTCGAATAGCAATCAGCCCCAGCATTTT.

This clonotype occurred a few times. The J gene is TRBJ1-3, the V gene TRBV12-5; no definite D call. Germline-derived CDR1 and CDR2 are LGHNT and FRNRAP. The CDR3 extends over 16 amino acids. Deletions cut 2 bases from V and 0 bases from J, with 11 bases between. In DNA form, the CDR3 reads TGTGCTAGTGGTTTGCCCCCCGGCGGCTCTGGAAACACCATATATTTT. Translating gives CASGLPPGGSGNTIYF.

This clonotype was found a few times. The chain uses TRBV4-1 and TRBJ2-1; 9 bases agree with TRBD2. The ends lost 0 bases at V and 1 base at J; junction bases unmatched: 1. The CDR3 length is 16 residues. CDR1 is MGHRA and CDR2 is YSYEKL in the germline V gene. This CDR3 is CASSQEGLASYNEQFF. In nucleotides, the CDR3 is TGCGCCAGCAGCCAAGAAGGACTAGCGTCCTACAATGAGCAGTTCTTC.

This clonotype was counted ten times or more. V gene TRBV27 combines with J gene TRBJ2-1, with unresolved D. Germline lookup yields CDR1 MNHEY and CDR2 SMNVEV (reference sequence). V lost 6 bases and J 9 bases, leaving 12 bases between the germline ends. This CDR3 has 12 residues. Here the CDR3 reads CASSNGLGEQFF. CDR3 DNA: TGTGCCAGCAGCAATGGTCTCGGTGAGCAGTTCTTC.

This clonotype was seen at least ten times. The chain carries TRBV19 and TRBJ2-7; D is perhaps TRBD2 (6 bases). Trimming pared 3 bases from V and 5 bases from J, leaving 14 bases between. The CDR3 totals 14 residues. The germline V gene encodes CDR1 LNHDA and CDR2 SQIVND (reference sequence). CDR3 residues: CASSIPGSRDEQYF. For the CDR3, the DNA is TGTGCCAGTAGTATCCCCGGGAGTCGGGACGAGCAGTACTTC.

On this clonotype: This may stem from a read error, because a much larger clone lies one nucleotide away. The genes are TRBV19 and TRBJ1-1; D gene unclear. The germline gives CDR1 LNHDA, CDR2 SQIVND (reference sequence). The CDR3 loop spans 15 amino acids. With 4 bases removed from V and 3 bases from J, the gap between germline ends came to 15 bases. CDR3 nucleotide sequence: TGTGCCAGTAGTACGGGAGGGCGGCTGGACACTGAAGCTTTCTTT. This translates into CASSTGGRLDTEAFF.

This clonotype showed up many times. The genes are TRBV6-1 and TRBJ1-3, with a tentative D call TRBD1 (5 bases). The CDR3 runs 13 residues. CDR1 and CDR2 (germline): MNHNS, SASEGT. V was cut by 3 bases and J by 4 bases, with 7 bases left in between. The CDR3 sequence: CASSDRAGNTIYF. The CDR3 coding sequence is TGTGCCAGCAGTGACAGGGCCGGAAACACCATATATTTT.